This T cell receptor beta chain was observed in a study of T-cell reconstitution after alpha-beta-depleted transplantation in children. Preparation of the TCRbeta library used unique molecular identifiers. Each CDR3 protein is one row after TCRdb ran MiXCR on the PCR reads. The repertoire holds 420,000 or so distinct CDR3 sequences, with roughly a tenth as singletons. From germline, CDR1 is DFQATT and CDR2 SNEGSKA (reference sequence). This CDR3 has 16 amino acids. V lost 4 bases and J lost 0, with 16 bases in between. This clonotype came up a few times. V usage is TRBV20-1 and J usage is TRBJ2-1; possibly TRBD2 for D (5 bases). The clonotype comes from a human donor who donated a stem cell graft to a child with acute myeloid leukemia. Sequencing was performed on PBMCs from the stem cell graft donor, taken from the stem cell graft. For the CDR3, the DNA is TGCAGTGCTACCTGGACTGCCGGCGGCTCCTACAATGAGCAGTTCTTC. Its protein is CSATWTAGGSYNEQFF.